The clone carrying this T cell receptor beta chain was found once. The trim removed 5 bases at V and 12 bases at J, leaving 14 bases unmatched. Germline V CDR1 and CDR2: SNHLY, FYNNEI. CDR3 length: 15 amino acids. Around 9.4 milliliters was the volume of peripheral blood drawn from each donor. Through a sample-barcoded 5' primer and a J-beta primer mix, a second PCR was run for roughly 7 to 12 cycles. TCRdb re-called the 5' RACE reads with MiXCR, one entry per CDR3 protein. The table includes 1.4 million to 1.5 million distinct CDR3 sequences, around 42% detected once. This record comes from a study of blood T cells in healthy people across ages. At the level of the study: Template switching captured about one barcoded beta molecule per two T cells.

Sequences were obtained from blood. This TCR was sampled from a young woman in good health. The chain uses TRBV2 and TRBJ2-1; TRBD2 aligns across 9 bases. In DNA, the CDR3 is TGTGCCAGCAGTTTAGCTGGCCTAGCGGGAAGTAGGCAGTTCTTC. Its translation: CASSLAGLAGSRQFF.